This TCR beta chain was profiled in a study of control samples from healthy donors and cancer patients (dated by TCRdb to 2020 to 2022). The method behind the library was the immunoSEQ multiplex PCR assay. The clones in this table, taken by TCRdb from immuneACCESS, are in-frame only. Not every clone is retained; where verified, under half of the shortfall comes from an unresolved V gene, and the cause of the rest is unknown. This sample has 100,000 or so clones in its table, and roughly 94% of those were observed once. 2% to 3% of the sample goes to the ten largest clones. Comments on this clone: Its antigen target is currently unknown. Base qualities are not recorded, but no much larger clone differs from it by a single base.

The junction shows trimming of 1 base on V and 7 bases on J, plus 8 bases between the germline ends. From a lookup of the germline V gene (reference sequence), CDR1 and CDR2 are SEHNR and FQNEAQ. The CDR3 goes from the cysteine to the phenylalanine over 12 residues. Only the CDR3 DNA is retained, 36 bases long and in frame from the first base. The source material was blood. The sequence links TRBV7-9 to TRBJ2-7; TRBD1 is a possible D gene, resting on 5 matching bases. The sequence came from a woman younger than 30 in good health. The CDR3 loop reads CASSLVGAEQYF. The DNA sequence is as follows: TGTGCCAGCAGCTTAGTAGGGGCTGAGCAGTACTTC.